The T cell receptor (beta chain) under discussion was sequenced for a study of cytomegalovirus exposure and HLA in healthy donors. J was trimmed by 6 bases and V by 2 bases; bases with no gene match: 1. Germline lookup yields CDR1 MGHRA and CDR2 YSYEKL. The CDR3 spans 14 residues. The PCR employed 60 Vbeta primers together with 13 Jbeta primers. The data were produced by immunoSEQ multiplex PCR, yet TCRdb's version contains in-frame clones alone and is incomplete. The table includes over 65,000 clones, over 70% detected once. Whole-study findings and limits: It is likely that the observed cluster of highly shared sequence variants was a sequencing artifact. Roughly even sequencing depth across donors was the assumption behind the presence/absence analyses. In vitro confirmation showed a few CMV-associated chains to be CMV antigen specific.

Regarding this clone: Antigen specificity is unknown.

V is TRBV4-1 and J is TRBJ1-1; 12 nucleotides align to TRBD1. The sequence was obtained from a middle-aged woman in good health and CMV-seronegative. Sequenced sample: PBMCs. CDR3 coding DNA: TGCGCCAGCAGCCAAAGGGACAGGGGGCCTGAAGCTTTCTTT. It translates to CASSQRDRGPEAFF.